This T cell receptor (beta chain) originates from a study of beta chain features in type 1 diabetes. General study results and limits: Patients with type 1 diabetes carried fewer insertions and had more deletions at their VDJ junctions. Moderately but significantly shorter TCRB CDR3s were found in Type 1 diabetes patients in all four CD4+ subsets. Across patients, naive, central memory and Treg TCRB repertoires exhibited apparently greater similarity than was observed across healthy donors.

Germline assignment: CDR1 LNHDA and CDR2 SQIVND (reference sequence). The V end lost 6 bases, the J end lost 1 base, and 11 bases lay between the germline ends. The CDR3 is 14 amino acids. Reverse transcribing all isolated RNA meant expressed TCRB transcripts were sequenced. TCRdb's copy holds only in-frame clones and misses some; the assay was immunoSEQ multiplex PCR. Of roughly 340,000 clones in the sample, roughly 14% are singletons; the top ten hold about 0.015%. This clone was observed a handful of times. The target antigen is unknown. The J gene is TRBJ2-3, the V gene TRBV19, with D perhaps TRBD2 (5 bases). This clonotype was obtained from a young woman with type 1 diabetes. The material sequenced was naive CD4+ T cells from blood. CDR3 protein: CASRPLGGTDTQYF. CDR3 DNA: TGTGCCAGTAGACCCCTCGGGGGCACAGATACGCAGTATTTT.